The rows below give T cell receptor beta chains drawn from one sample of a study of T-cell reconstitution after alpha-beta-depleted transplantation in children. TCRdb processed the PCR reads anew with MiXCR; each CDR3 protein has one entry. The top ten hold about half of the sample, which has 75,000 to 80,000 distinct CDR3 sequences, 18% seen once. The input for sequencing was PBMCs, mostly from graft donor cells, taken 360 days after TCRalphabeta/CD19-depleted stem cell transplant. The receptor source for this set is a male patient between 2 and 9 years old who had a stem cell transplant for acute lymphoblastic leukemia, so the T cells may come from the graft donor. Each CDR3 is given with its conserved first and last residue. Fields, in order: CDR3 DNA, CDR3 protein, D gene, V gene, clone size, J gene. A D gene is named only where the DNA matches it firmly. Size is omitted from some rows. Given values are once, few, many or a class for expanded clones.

CDR3nt: TGTGCCAGCAGCTTAGCTATCGCTAACTATGGCTACACCTTC
CDR3aa: CASSLAIANYGYTF
d_gene: .
v_gene: TRBV7-9
abundance: few
j_gene: TRBJ1-2

CDR3nt: TGCGCCAGCAGCTTGGGACTATGGACCGGGGAGCTGTTTTTT
CDR3aa: CASSLGLWTGELFF
d_gene: .
v_gene: TRBV5-1
abundance: many
j_gene: TRBJ2-2

CDR3nt: TGTGCCAGCTCACCGGAATGGACTGAGGAAAAACTGTTTTTT
CDR3aa: CASSPEWTEEKLFF
d_gene: .
v_gene: TRBV18
abundance: many
j_gene: TRBJ1-4

CDR3nt: TGTGCCAGCAGTTGGACTAGCGGCTACGAGCAGTACTTC
CDR3aa: CASSWTSGYEQYF
d_gene: TRBD2
v_gene: TRBV6-5
abundance: .
j_gene: TRBJ2-7

CDR3nt: TGTGCCAGCAAGTTGATAGCGGGAGTGGGGCCCTACGAGCAGTACTTC
CDR3aa: CASKLIAGVGPYEQYF
d_gene: TRBD2
v_gene: TRBV6-2/TRBV6-3
abundance: .
j_gene: TRBJ2-7

CDR3nt: TGCGCCAGCAGCTTGGTACTTACTAGCGGACCCTACGAGCAGTACTTC
CDR3aa: CASSLVLTSGPYEQYF
d_gene: TRBD2
v_gene: TRBV5-1
abundance: few
j_gene: TRBJ2-7

CDR3nt: TGTGCCATCAGCCCCGGGTGGTTAGAGACCCAGTACTTC
CDR3aa: CAISPGWLETQYF
d_gene: .
v_gene: TRBV10-3
abundance: .
j_gene: TRBJ2-5

CDR3nt: TGCGCCAGCAGCCAAGTGGGGGGCTACCCTGGGGCCAACGTCCTGACTTTC
CDR3aa: CASSQVGGYPGANVLTF
d_gene: .
v_gene: TRBV4-1
abundance: few
j_gene: TRBJ2-6

CDR3nt: TGTGCCAGCAGTCCTTTGGGCGAGGGGGAGACCCAGTACTTC
CDR3aa: CASSPLGEGETQYF
d_gene: .
v_gene: TRBV12-3/TRBV12-4
abundance: .
j_gene: TRBJ2-5

CDR3nt: TGCGCCAGCAGCTTGGCCTGGAGCGGGATCATTCCCAACGCGGATACGCAGTATTTT
CDR3aa: CASSLAWSGIIPNADTQYF
d_gene: TRBD2
v_gene: TRBV5-1
abundance: .
j_gene: TRBJ2-3

CDR3nt: TGTGCCTGCCGGGACAGCGATGGCTACACCTTC
CDR3aa: CACRDSDGYTF
d_gene: TRBD1
v_gene: TRBV30
abundance: few
j_gene: TRBJ1-2

CDR3nt: TGTGCCAGCAGCGGTCTCTACGAGCAGTACTTC
CDR3aa: CASSGLYEQYF
d_gene: .
v_gene: TRBV5-6
abundance: .
j_gene: TRBJ2-7

CDR3nt: TGTGCCAGCGGGGCTCGGCAGGGGGCTTATACGCAGTATTTT
CDR3aa: CASGARQGAYTQYF
d_gene: TRBD1
v_gene: TRBV12-3/TRBV12-4
abundance: .
j_gene: TRBJ2-3

CDR3nt: TGTGCCAGCAGTGAAGCGCTTTCCACGAGCCCGTACTTC
CDR3aa: CASSEALSTSPYF
d_gene: .
v_gene: TRBV2
abundance: many
j_gene: TRBJ2-7

CDR3nt: TGTGCCACCAGTGACCGGGACAGATTTTATGGCTACACCTTC
CDR3aa: CATSDRDRFYGYTF
d_gene: TRBD1
v_gene: TRBV24-1
abundance: few
j_gene: TRBJ1-2

CDR3nt: TGTGCCAGCAGTTATGGACTAGCGGGAGTGTTCTACGAGCAGTACTTC
CDR3aa: CASSYGLAGVFYEQYF
d_gene: TRBD2
v_gene: TRBV12-3/TRBV12-4
abundance: few
j_gene: TRBJ2-7

CDR3nt: TGTGCCAGCAGCCTCGGACAGGCCGGGGAGCTGTTTTTT
CDR3aa: CASSLGQAGELFF
d_gene: TRBD1
v_gene: TRBV3-1
abundance: .
j_gene: TRBJ2-2

CDR3nt: TGCGCCAGCAGTGAGAACCCGGGACAGGGTCAAAAACTGTTTTTT
CDR3aa: CASSENPGQGQKLFF
d_gene: TRBD1
v_gene: TRBV10-2
abundance: .
j_gene: TRBJ1-4